This note documents a single T cell receptor (beta chain) sequence. Antigen: not known. The data derive from a study of CD8 T cells in ankylosing spondylitis. Study-wide results and caveats: Relatively rare in peripheral blood, disease-linked clones were also CD8+. Reportedly, matched ankylosing spondylitis synovial fluid was significantly enriched for disease-linked clones. A TCR beta motif of about eight highly homologous variants appeared characteristic of ankylosing spondylitis blood.

This CDR3 is built from 12 residues. The V end lost 1 base, the J end lost 9 bases, and 7 bases lay between the germline ends. Germline V gene data show CDR1 as KGHSH and CDR2 as LQKENI. TCRdb reprocessed the 5' RACE reads with MiXCR, giving one entry per CDR3 protein. The sample yields approximately 440,000 distinct CDR3 sequences, roughly 15% seen once. This receptor was identified in a male donor with ankylosing spondylitis. The chain has TRBV18 and TRBJ2-1; D not resolved. The sample comprised blood, either unsorted or a sorted T cell fraction (not recorded which). The CDR3 coding sequence is TGTGCCAGCTCACCACAGACTGCTGAGCAGTTCTTC. This gives the protein CASSPQTAEQFF.